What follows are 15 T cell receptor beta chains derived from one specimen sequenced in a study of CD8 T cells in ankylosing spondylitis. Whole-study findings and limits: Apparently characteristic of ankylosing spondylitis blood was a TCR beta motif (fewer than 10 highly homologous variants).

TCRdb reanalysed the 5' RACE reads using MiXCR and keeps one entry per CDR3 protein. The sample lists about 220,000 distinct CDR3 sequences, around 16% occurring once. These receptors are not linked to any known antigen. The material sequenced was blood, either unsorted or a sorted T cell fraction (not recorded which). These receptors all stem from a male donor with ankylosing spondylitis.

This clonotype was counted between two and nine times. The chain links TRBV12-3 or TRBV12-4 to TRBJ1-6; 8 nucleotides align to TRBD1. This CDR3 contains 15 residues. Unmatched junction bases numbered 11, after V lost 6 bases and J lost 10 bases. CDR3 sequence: CASSLDSGGGSPLHF. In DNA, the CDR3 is TGTGCCAGCAGCCTTGATTCAGGGGGCGGATCACCCCTCCACTTT.

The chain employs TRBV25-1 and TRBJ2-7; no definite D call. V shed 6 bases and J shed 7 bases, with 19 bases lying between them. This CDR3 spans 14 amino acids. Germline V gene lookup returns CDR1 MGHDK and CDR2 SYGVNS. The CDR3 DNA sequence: TGTGCCAGCAGCCCTCTAGAAGCCCTGGGTGAGCAGTACTTC. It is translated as CASSPLEALGEQYF.

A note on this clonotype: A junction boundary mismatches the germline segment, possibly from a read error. CDR3 sequence: CCAAPTSGRALGEEQYF. Here the CDR3 DNA reads TGCTGTGCCGCACCGACTAGCGGGAGGGCCCTCGGCGAGGAGCAGTACTTC. The chain employs TRBV20-1 and TRBJ2-7; 14 bases are a match to TRBD2. The CDR3 covers 17 residues. Germline CDR1 is DFQATT and CDR2 is SNEGSKA (reference sequence).

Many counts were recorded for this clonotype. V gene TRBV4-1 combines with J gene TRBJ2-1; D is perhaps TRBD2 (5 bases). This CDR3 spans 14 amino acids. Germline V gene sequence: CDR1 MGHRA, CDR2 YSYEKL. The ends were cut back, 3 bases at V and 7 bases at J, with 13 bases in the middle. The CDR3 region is CASSHFTSANEQFF. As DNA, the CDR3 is TGCGCCAGCAGCCATTTTACTAGTGCTAATGAGCAGTTCTTC.

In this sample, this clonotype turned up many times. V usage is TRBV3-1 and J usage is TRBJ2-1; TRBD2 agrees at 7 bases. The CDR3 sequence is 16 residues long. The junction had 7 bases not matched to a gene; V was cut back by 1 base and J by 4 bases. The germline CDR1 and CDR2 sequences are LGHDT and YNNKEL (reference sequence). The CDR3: CASSQGGLAVYNEQFF. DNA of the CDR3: TGTGCCAGCAGCCAAGGAGGGCTAGCGGTATACAATGAGCAGTTCTTC.

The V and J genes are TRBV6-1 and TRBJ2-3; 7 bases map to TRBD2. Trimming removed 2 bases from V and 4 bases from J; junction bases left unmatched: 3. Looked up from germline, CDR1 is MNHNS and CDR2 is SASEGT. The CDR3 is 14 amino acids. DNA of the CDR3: TGTGCCAGCAGTGAATGGGGGGGGGCAGATACGCAGTATTTT. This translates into CASSEWGGADTQYF.

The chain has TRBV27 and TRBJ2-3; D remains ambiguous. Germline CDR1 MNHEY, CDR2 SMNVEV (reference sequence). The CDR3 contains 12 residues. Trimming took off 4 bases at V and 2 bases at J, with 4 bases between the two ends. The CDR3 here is CASSSITDTQYF. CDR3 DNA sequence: TGTGCCAGCAGTTCCATCACAGATACGCAGTATTTT.

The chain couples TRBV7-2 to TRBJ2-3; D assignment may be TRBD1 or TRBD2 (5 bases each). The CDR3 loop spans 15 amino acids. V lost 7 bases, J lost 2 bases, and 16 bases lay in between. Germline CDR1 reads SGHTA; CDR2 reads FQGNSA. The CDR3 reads CASMVEGSATDTQYF. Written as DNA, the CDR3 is TGTGCCAGCATGGTAGAGGGGAGTGCCACAGATACGCAGTATTTT.

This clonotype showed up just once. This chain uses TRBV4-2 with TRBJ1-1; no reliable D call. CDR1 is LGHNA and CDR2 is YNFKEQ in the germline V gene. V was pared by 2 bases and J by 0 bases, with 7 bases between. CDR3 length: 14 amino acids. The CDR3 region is CASSQIGMNTEAFF. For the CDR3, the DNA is TGTGCCAGCAGCCAAATCGGGATGAACACTGAAGCTTTCTTT.

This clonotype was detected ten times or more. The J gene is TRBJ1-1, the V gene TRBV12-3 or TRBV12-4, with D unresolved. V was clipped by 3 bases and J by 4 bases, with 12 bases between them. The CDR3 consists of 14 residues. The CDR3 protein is CASSLLQWGTEAFF. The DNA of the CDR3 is TGTGCCAGCAGTTTGCTCCAATGGGGCACTGAAGCTTTCTTT.

CDR3: CASSEGRGYSNQPQHF. Written as DNA, the CDR3 is TGTGCCAGCAGTGAAGGCAGGGGATACAGCAATCAGCCCCAGCATTTT. The chain is built from TRBV2 and TRBJ1-5, with D possibly being TRBD1 (6 bases). V was shortened by 1 base and J by 1 base, with 11 bases between the two germline ends. Germline CDR1 is SNHLY and CDR2 is FYNNEI. CDR3 length equals 16 residues. The whole variable domain, filled in from reference TRBV2 and TRBJ1-5, reads EPEVTQTPSHQVTQMGQEVILRCVPISNHLYFYWYRQILGQKVEFLVSFYNNEISEKSEIFDDQFSVERPDGSNFTLKIRSTKLEDSAMYFCASSEGRGYSNQPQHFGDGTRLSIL.

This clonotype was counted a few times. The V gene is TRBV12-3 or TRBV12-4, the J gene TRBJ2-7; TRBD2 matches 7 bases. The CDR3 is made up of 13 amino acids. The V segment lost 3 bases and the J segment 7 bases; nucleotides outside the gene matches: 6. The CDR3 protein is CASSFVGAGEQYF. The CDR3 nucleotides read TGTGCCAGCAGTTTCGTGGGAGCGGGGGAGCAGTACTTC.

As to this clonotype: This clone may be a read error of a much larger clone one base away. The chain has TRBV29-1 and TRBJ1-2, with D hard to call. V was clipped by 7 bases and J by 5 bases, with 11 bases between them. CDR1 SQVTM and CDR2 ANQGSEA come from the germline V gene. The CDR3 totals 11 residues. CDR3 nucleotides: TGCAGCGCTGGACCCGGGTATGGCTACACCTTC. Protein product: CSAGPGYGYTF.

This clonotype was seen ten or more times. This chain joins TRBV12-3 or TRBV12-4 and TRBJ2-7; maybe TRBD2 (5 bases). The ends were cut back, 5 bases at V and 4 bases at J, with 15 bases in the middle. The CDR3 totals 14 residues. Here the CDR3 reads CASSNPTTRYEQYF. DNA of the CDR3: TGTGCCAGCAGTAACCCTACCACTAGATACGAGCAGTACTTC.

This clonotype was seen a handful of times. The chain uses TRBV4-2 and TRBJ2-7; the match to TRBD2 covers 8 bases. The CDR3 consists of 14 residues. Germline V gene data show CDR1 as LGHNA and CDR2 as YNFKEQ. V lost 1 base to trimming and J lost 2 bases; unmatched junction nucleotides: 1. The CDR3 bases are TGTGCCAGCAGCCAAGCGGGACTAGCCTACGAGCAGTACTTC. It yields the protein CASSQAGLAYEQYF.